This T cell receptor (beta chain) was sequenced in a study of shared clonotypes between healthy human individuals. Germline V gene data show CDR1 as MNHNY and CDR2 as SVGAGI (reference sequence). The ends lost 4 bases at V and 11 bases at J; junction bases unmatched: 7. CDR3 length: 12 amino acids. Study-level points and caveats: Sequencing depth was a factor that was expected to affect clonotype sharing among donors.

Researchers divided each subset's genomic DNA evenly across several immunoSEQ plates. Sorted-subset replicate PCR reactions contained 150 to 200 ng DNA, corresponding to tens of thousands of T cell genomes. Clones were read by immunoSEQ multiplex PCR, and TCRdb kept only the in-frame ones, dropping some. The table has 650,000 to 700,000 clones, roughly 91% seen once. Donors, healthy HIV-negative adults, lacked recent acute infections or vaccinations. At least ten counts were recorded for this clone. Its antigen is currently unknown. This TCR was sampled from a young man in good health. Some clones in this sample may be carry-over from other donors' samples. V is TRBV6-6 and J is TRBJ1-1, with 7 bases identical to TRBD1. The sample taken for sequencing was memory CD8+ T cells from PBMCs. The sample's subset: CD45RO+ cells pooled with CCR7-negative TemRA cells. The DNA of the CDR3 is TGTGCCAGCAGTTGGGAGGGGGCGGTGGCTTTCTTT. Residues: CASSWEGAVAFF.